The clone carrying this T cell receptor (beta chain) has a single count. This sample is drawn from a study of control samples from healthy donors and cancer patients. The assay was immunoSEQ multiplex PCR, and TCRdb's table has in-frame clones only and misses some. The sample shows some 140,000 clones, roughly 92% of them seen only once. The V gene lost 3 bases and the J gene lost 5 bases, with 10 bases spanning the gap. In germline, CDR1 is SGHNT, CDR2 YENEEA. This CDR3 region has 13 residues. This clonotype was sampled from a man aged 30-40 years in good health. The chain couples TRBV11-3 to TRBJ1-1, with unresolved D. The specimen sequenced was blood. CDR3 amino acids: CASSFFSGTEAFF. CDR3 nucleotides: TGTGCCAGCAGCTTCTTTTCGGGAACTGAAGCTTTCTTT.